Below are 32 T cell receptor beta chains sequenced from a single sample in a study of T-cell reconstitution after alpha-beta-depleted transplantation in children. The TCRbeta library was prepared with unique molecular identifiers. TCRdb fed the PCR reads into MiXCR, producing one record per CDR3 protein. The repertoire includes 600,000 to 800,000 distinct CDR3 sequences, around 14% of them detected once, and approximately 0.8% sits in the top ten. Sequences were derived from PBMCs, sampled before TCRalphabeta/CD19-depleted stem cell transplant. The receptors stem from a girl aged 2 to 9 with congenital amegakaryocytic thrombocytopenia, due to receive a stem cell transplant.

The chain is built from TRBV20-1 and TRBJ2-7, with 14 bases that match TRBD2. Trimming cost V 1 base and J 4 bases; bases outside gene matches: 6. This CDR3 contains 16 residues. Germline V gives CDR1 DFQATT, CDR2 SNEGSKA (reference sequence). The CDR3 loop reads CSARGPGLAGVYEQYF. In nucleotides, the CDR3 is TGCAGTGCTAGAGGGCCGGGACTAGCGGGAGTATACGAGCAGTACTTC.

This clonotype has just a few counts. The V gene is TRBV5-5, the J gene TRBJ2-7, with D hard to call. With 4 bases removed from V and 2 bases from J, the gap between germline ends came to 13 bases. The CDR3 covers 14 residues. Germline V CDR1 and CDR2: SGHKS, YYEKEE (reference sequence). CDR3 region: CASSPPTLTYEQYF. CDR3 sequence (DNA): TGTGCCAGCAGCCCACCGACCCTAACCTACGAGCAGTACTTC.

Only a few counts were recorded for this clonotype. This chain connects TRBV5-5 to TRBJ1-6; D is perhaps TRBD1 (5 bases). Germline-derived CDR1 and CDR2 are SGHKS and YYEKEE (reference sequence). This CDR3 comprises 14 residues. V lost 0 bases and J lost 14, with 15 bases in between. Written as DNA, the CDR3 is TGTGCCAGCAGCTTGGTTGGGGACGGCTCAGCCCTCCACTTT. Translated, it gives CASSLVGDGSALHF.

This clonotype was seen more than once but under ten times. This chain connects TRBV5-5 to TRBJ2-5; no definite D call. The CDR3 runs 13 residues. The V end lost 4 bases, the J end lost 7 bases, and 14 bases lay between the germline ends. The germline gives CDR1 SGHKS, CDR2 YYEKEE (reference sequence). CDR3 DNA sequence: TGTGCCAGCAGCCTACTCGGCCTTCGGACCCAGTACTTC. Its translation: CASSLLGLRTQYF.

This clonotype was picked up a small number of times. This rearrangement joins TRBV5-1 to TRBJ2-4, with D unclear. The V and J ends lost 5 bases and 8 bases respectively, with 14 bases between them. Germline CDR1 reads SGHRS; CDR2 reads YFSETQ. CDR3 length: 13 residues. The CDR3 protein is CASRSGTEDIQYF. CDR3 bases: TGCGCCAGCAGATCGGGCACCGAGGACATTCAGTACTTC. The variable domain in full, with the rest retrieved from reference TRBV5-1 and TRBJ2-4, is KAGVTQTPRYLIKTRGQQVTLSCSPISGHRSVSWYQQTPGQGLQFLFEYFSETQRNKGNFPGRFSGRQFSNSRSEMNVSTLELGDSALYLCASRSGTEDIQYFGAGTRLSVL.

This clonotype was seen a few times. This chain connects TRBV6-1 to TRBJ1-6; D is ambiguous. The CDR3 spans 13 residues. CDR1 MNHNS and CDR2 SASEGT come from the germline V gene. The V end was cut by 8 bases, the J end by 7 bases, with 12 bases between. CDR3 in DNA: TGTGCCAGCGGTAATAACAGAAATTCACCCCTCCACTTT. Protein: CASGNNRNSPLHF.

The table lists this clonotype with a few counts. This chain joins TRBV28 and TRBJ2-3, with TRBD1 as a possible D gene (5 bases). CDR3 length: 13 residues. V was shortened by 6 bases and J by 7 bases, with 14 bases between the two germline ends. From germline, CDR1 is MDHEN and CDR2 SYDVKM. CDR3 protein: CASSGSGWNTQYF. The CDR3 coding sequence is TGTGCCAGCAGCGGGTCAGGGTGGAATACGCAGTATTTT.

This clonotype was counted between two and nine times. The rearrangement joins TRBV30 to TRBJ2-1; D is undetermined. The V end was cut by 1 base, the J end by 5 bases, with 6 bases between. The CDR3 has 12 residues. CDR1 is GTSNPN and CDR2 is SVGIG in the germline V gene (reference sequence). The CDR3 sequence: CAWSGPNNEQFF. The CDR3 coding sequence is TGTGCCTGGAGTGGGCCAAACAATGAGCAGTTCTTC.

There are many counts of this clonotype. CDR3 protein: CSVRTTVDTQYF. The CDR3 bases are TGCAGTGTCCGGACTACTGTGGATACGCAGTATTTT. The rearrangement joins TRBV20-1 to TRBJ2-3, with a weak D call TRBD2 (6 bases). V dropped 7 bases and J dropped 6 bases, with 14 bases sitting between them. The CDR3 has 12 amino acids. Germline assignment: CDR1 DFQATT and CDR2 SNEGSKA (reference sequence).

At least ten counts were recorded for this clonotype. V is TRBV12-3 or TRBV12-4 and J is TRBJ2-6; D ambiguous. The CDR3 is 14 residues long. V dropped 4 bases and J dropped 3 bases, with 7 bases sitting between them. CDR3: CASSSSHGANVLTF. In DNA, the CDR3 is TGTGCCAGCAGTTCCTCTCATGGGGCCAACGTCCTGACTTTC.

This clonotype showed up many times. The chain carries TRBV25-1 and TRBJ2-5, with no clear D. The CDR3 totals 13 residues. Per the germline V gene, CDR1 is MGHDK and CDR2 is SYGVNS. V lost 5 bases, J lost 5 bases, and 12 bases lay in between. The CDR3 sequence is CASSPRLLETQYF. CDR3 DNA: TGTGCCAGCAGTCCACGGTTACTGGAGACCCAGTACTTC.

The V and J genes are TRBV12-3 or TRBV12-4 and TRBJ2-1, with D perhaps matching TRBD1 (6 bases). Trimming took 5 bases from V and 3 from J, leaving 14 bases between them. The CDR3 totals 15 residues. The CDR3: CASSLRGRLYNEQFF. The CDR3 region has the DNA TGTGCCAGCAGTCTCAGGGGACGCCTCTACAATGAGCAGTTCTTC.

This clonotype was found many times. The rearrangement joins TRBV20-1 to TRBJ1-5; D might be TRBD1 (5 bases). CDR3 size: 13 residues. Between the trimmed V and J ends, which lost 3 bases and 2 bases, there was a span of 8 bases. Germline loops: CDR1 DFQATT, CDR2 SNEGSKA (reference sequence). For the CDR3, the DNA is TGCAGTGCTAGTTCGGGGGGCAATCAGCCCCAGCATTTT. This sequence encodes CSASSGGNQPQHF.

This clonotype was counted only a few times. The chain links TRBV15 to TRBJ2-3, with D maybe TRBD2 (7 bases). Germline loops: CDR1 LNHNV, CDR2 YYDKDF (reference sequence). Trimming took 7 bases from V and 5 from J, leaving 16 bases between them. The CDR3 extends over 14 amino acids. The CDR3 is CATNPAGARDTQYF. In DNA, the CDR3 is TGTGCCACCAACCCGGCGGGGGCTAGAGATACGCAGTATTTT.

This clonotype was found many times. The V gene is TRBV12-3 or TRBV12-4, the J gene TRBJ1-4, with D uncertain. This CDR3 contains 12 residues. Trimming took off 2 bases at V and 5 bases at J, with 3 bases between the two ends. CDR3 amino acids: CASSLTNEKLFF. The CDR3 nucleotides read TGTGCCAGCAGTTTAACAAATGAAAAACTGTTTTTT.

This clonotype was counted ten times or more. The chain carries TRBV12-3 or TRBV12-4 and TRBJ2-4; 7 bases are a match to TRBD1. Unmatched junction bases numbered 8, after V lost 9 bases and J lost 6 bases. This CDR3 is built from 13 residues. The CDR3 reads CASRRNRGNIQYF. Written as DNA, the CDR3 is TGTGCCAGTAGGCGCAACAGGGGAAACATTCAGTACTTC.

This clonotype has a single count. The chain joins TRBV6-1 to TRBJ2-2; TRBD1 aligns across 7 bases. This CDR3 is built from 14 residues. The germline CDR1 and CDR2 sequences are MNHNS and SASEGT. Losses at the gene ends were 6 bases for V and 5 bases for J; bases not matched to a gene: 6. CDR3: CASRRQGKTGELFF. In DNA, the CDR3 is TGTGCCAGCAGACGACAGGGAAAGACCGGGGAGCTGTTTTTT.

The rearrangement uses TRBV5-1 and TRBJ2-5; 8 bases line up with TRBD2. V shed 4 bases, J shed 5 bases, and the junction held 13 bases outside the gene matches. Germline V gene lookup returns CDR1 SGHRS and CDR2 YFSETQ. The CDR3 runs 16 residues. CDR3 loop: CASSGGLAQPQETQYF. In nucleotides, the CDR3 is TGCGCCAGCAGCGGCGGACTAGCCCAGCCCCAGGAGACCCAGTACTTC. Using reference TRBV5-1 and TRBJ2-5 for the parts outside the CDR3, the full variable domain is KAGVTQTPRYLIKTRGQQVTLSCSPISGHRSVSWYQQTPGQGLQFLFEYFSETQRNKGNFPGRFSGRQFSNSRSEMNVSTLELGDSALYLCASSGGLAQPQETQYFGPGTRLLVL.

This clonotype has ten or more counts. This chain joins TRBV5-1 and TRBJ2-2; D not certain. This CDR3 has 13 amino acids. Germline V gives CDR1 SGHRS, CDR2 YFSETQ. Between the trimmed V and J ends, which lost 0 bases and 6 bases, there was a span of 6 bases. CDR3 sequence (DNA): TGCGCCAGCAGCTTGGCTGCGGCCGGGGAGCTGTTTTTT. It yields the protein CASSLAAAGELFF.

Ten or more counts support this clonotype. The chain carries TRBV20-1 and TRBJ2-1; 11 bases are shared with TRBD2. The V gene end was trimmed by 1 base and the J gene end by 6 bases; junction bases not matched to a gene: 8. CDR1 is DFQATT and CDR2 is SNEGSKA in the germline V gene (reference sequence). The CDR3 has 16 residues. The CDR3 bases are TGCAGTGCTAGAGTATCGGGACTAGCGGTCTCCAATGAGCAGTTCTTC. This codes for CSARVSGLAVSNEQFF.

This clonotype has at least ten counts. V is TRBV5-1 and J is TRBJ2-5; the D is unclear. Germline loops: CDR1 SGHRS, CDR2 YFSETQ. V was cut by 2 bases and J by 3 bases, with 11 bases left in between. This CDR3 contains 14 residues. CDR3 bases: TGCGCCAGCAGCTTCTACTATGCAGAAGAGACCCAGTACTTC. Protein: CASSFYYAEETQYF.

This clonotype showed up many times. The V call is TRBV20-1, the J call TRBJ2-2; no clear D gene. Trimming pared 0 bases from V and 4 bases from J, leaving 12 bases between. This CDR3 comprises 15 residues. Germline lookup yields CDR1 DFQATT and CDR2 SNEGSKA (reference sequence). Here the CDR3 DNA reads TGCAGTGCTAGAGATGAAGGCTCCAGCACCGGGGAGCTGTTTTTT. It yields the protein CSARDEGSSTGELFF.

This clonotype was seen ten or more times. The CDR3: CASSPMTGLETQYF. For the CDR3, the DNA is TGCGCCAGCAGCCCAATGACAGGCTTGGAGACCCAGTACTTC. The chain employs TRBV4-1 and TRBJ2-5; D possibly corresponds to TRBD1 (6 bases). Per the germline V gene, CDR1 is MGHRA and CDR2 is YSYEKL. The CDR3 totals 14 residues. V gave up 4 bases and J gave up 5 bases, with 14 bases separating them.

At least ten counts were recorded for this clonotype. The CDR3 sequence is CASSPEDRPGNTIYF. The DNA for the CDR3 is TGTGCCAGCTCACCTGAGGACAGGCCTGGAAACACCATATATTTT. The chain is built from TRBV18 and TRBJ1-3, with 7 bases matching TRBD1. CDR3 length equals 15 residues. Trimming cost V 3 bases and J 2 bases; bases outside gene matches: 4. CDR1 is KGHSH and CDR2 is LQKENI in the germline V gene.

This clonotype occurred a few times. V usage is TRBV7-6 and J usage is TRBJ1-1; TRBD1 is a possible D gene (6 bases). This CDR3 has 12 residues. Germline V lookup: CDR1 SGHVS, CDR2 FNYEAQ. DNA of the CDR3: TGTGGTGTAGGGGGGCTCGACACTGAAGCTTTCTTT. Its protein is CGVGGLDTEAFF.

This clonotype was seen a handful of times. This sequence joins TRBV12-3 or TRBV12-4 and TRBJ2-1; TRBD2 agrees at 10 bases. The V and J ends lost 4 bases and 6 bases, in that order; junction bases with no gene match: 15. The CDR3 consists of 18 residues. The CDR3 protein is CASSSPQSSGRWVNEQFF. The CDR3 DNA reads as TGTGCCAGCAGTTCACCACAATCTAGCGGGAGATGGGTCAATGAGCAGTTCTTC.

This clonotype was detected only a few times. This rearrangement joins TRBV5-1 to TRBJ2-7, with a tentative D call TRBD2 (5 bases). The germline gives CDR1 SGHRS, CDR2 YFSETQ. This CDR3 region has 13 residues. Trimming removed 2 bases at V and 7 bases at J, with 13 bases between. The CDR3 sequence is CASSLGLRREQYF. The CDR3 DNA is TGCGCCAGCAGCTTAGGACTCCGACGTGAGCAGTACTTC.

Turning to this clonotype: A much larger clonotype is one base distant, so this may be a read error. The chain uses TRBV20-1 and TRBJ2-1; D not certain. Germline loops: CDR1 DFQATT, CDR2 SNEGSKA (reference sequence). The CDR3 covers 14 residues. The CDR3 nucleotides read TGCAGTGCTAAAGTAGAGGTTCCCTACAATGCGCAGTTCTTC. It yields the protein CSAKVEVPYNAQFF.

This clonotype was found many times. The rearrangement links TRBV12-3 or TRBV12-4 to TRBJ2-2; no definite D call. Trimming stripped 3 bases from V and 2 bases from J, with 10 bases between. This CDR3 is 15 amino acids long. The CDR3 loop is CASSFRQLNTGELFF. The CDR3 DNA reads TGTGCCAGCAGTTTCAGGCAGCTAAACACCGGGGAGCTGTTTTTT.

This clonotype was observed a few times. V and J are TRBV12-3 or TRBV12-4 and TRBJ2-5; the D is unclear. V lost 3 bases and J lost 1, with 9 bases in between. The CDR3 consists of 14 residues. CDR3 nucleotides: TGTGCCAGCAGTTTTGGAATCCCCCAAGAGACCCAGTACTTC. It translates to CASSFGIPQETQYF.

In regard to this clonotype: Sequence at one end of the junction differs from germline and may be a read error. The chain combines TRBV30 with TRBJ1-4; D possibly corresponds to TRBD1 (5 bases). Germline V lookup: CDR1 GTSNPN, CDR2 SVGIG (reference sequence). This CDR3 is built from 13 residues. The CDR3 nucleotides are TGTGCCTGGAGTGTACGGACGACAGAAAACCTGTTTTTT. Protein: CAWSVRTTENLFF.

This clonotype has a count of ten or more. The J gene is TRBJ1-5, the V gene TRBV12-3 or TRBV12-4; 10 nucleotides line up with TRBD1. V lost 3 bases to trimming and J lost 6 bases; unmatched junction nucleotides: 5. The CDR3 is made up of 15 amino acids. CDR3: CASSFGTGVTQPQHF. CDR3 in DNA: TGTGCCAGCAGTTTTGGGACAGGGGTCACTCAGCCCCAGCATTTT.